Each of the 8 T cell receptor beta chains below was sequenced from the same sample in a study of post-analysis software for immune sequencing data. The library was made from cDNA and included unique molecular identifiers. TCRdb redid the calling of the PCR reads with MiXCR, one entry per CDR3 protein. The sample has under 200,000 distinct CDR3 sequences; about 36% are singletons. Here the sequenced sample was blood, taken after autologous hematopoietic stem cell transplantation. Receptors originate from a girl between 10 and 17 years old with multiple sclerosis.

The chain links TRBV10-3 to TRBJ1-4, with 9 bases identical to TRBD1. The CDR3 runs 12 residues. The V gene end was trimmed by 9 bases and the J gene end by 5 bases; junction bases not matched to a gene: 1. Per germline, CDR1 ENHRY and CDR2 SYGVKD. The CDR3 DNA follows: TGTGCCATAGGACAGGGGAATGAAAAACTGTTTTTT. It codes for CAIGQGNEKLFF.

In its sample, this clonotype was seen a few times. This chain links TRBV12-3 or TRBV12-4 with TRBJ2-1, with 12 nucleotides matching TRBD1. This CDR3 is 19 amino acids long. V dropped 3 bases and J dropped 5; count of bases not matched to a gene: 14. The CDR3 DNA is TGTGCCAGCAGTTTTCAACCGGGACAGGGGGCAATTAGGAACAATGAGCAGTTCTTC. Translation: CASSFQPGQGAIRNNEQFF.

The chain recombines TRBV4-3 with TRBJ2-4, with D perhaps TRBD1 (5 bases). This CDR3 region has 15 residues. The V end lost 0 bases, the J end lost 8 bases, and 14 bases lay between the germline ends. CDR1 is LGHNA, CDR2 YSLEER, per germline. CDR3 nucleotides: TGCGCCAGCAGCCAAGATCTTCATGAAGGGGACATTCAGTACTTC. It specifies CASSQDLHEGDIQYF.

In this sample, this clonotype turned up once. This chain connects TRBV14 to TRBJ2-7; 8 bases agree with TRBD1. CDR3 size: 15 residues. Germline V gene sequence: CDR1 SGHDN, CDR2 FVKESK. J gave up 3 bases and V 0 bases, and 4 bases lay outside the gene matches. CDR3 residues: CASSQEGTGGYEQYF. The CDR3 DNA sequence: TGTGCCAGCAGCCAAGAAGGTACAGGGGGCTACGAGCAGTACTTC.

The J gene is TRBJ2-1, the V gene TRBV20-1, with D unresolved. Trimming removed 6 bases from V and 6 bases from J, with 15 bases in between. Germline loops: CDR1 DFQATT, CDR2 SNEGSKA (reference sequence). The CDR3 totals 13 residues. CDR3 nucleotide sequence: TGCAGTGCCCCGGCTAGGACGGGCAATGAGCAGTTCTTC. This gives the protein CSAPARTGNEQFF.

The V call is TRBV18, the J call TRBJ2-5; the D gene is possibly TRBD1 (5 bases). Between the trimmed V and J ends, which lost 3 bases and 1 base, there was a span of 12 bases. The CDR3 totals 15 residues. The V gene's germline CDR1 is KGHSH and CDR2 LQKENI. The CDR3 region is CASSPRQGPQETQYF. CDR3 DNA sequence: TGTGCCAGCTCACCGAGGCAGGGTCCCCAAGAGACCCAGTACTTC.

Comments on this clonotype: A read error may account for a junction end that differs from germline. CDR3 coding DNA: TGTGTCAGCAGCCTGAAGTACAATGAGCAGTTCTTC. Translation: CVSSLKYNEQFF. This chain uses TRBV3-1 with TRBJ2-1; D unclear. CDR1 is LGHDT, CDR2 YNNKEL, per germline (reference sequence). The CDR3 is 12 residues long.

The chain couples TRBV9 to TRBJ2-4; 9 nucleotides align to TRBD1. The end of the DNA is better explained by TRBJ2-7, so the J call may be wrong. This CDR3 contains 15 residues. The germline CDR1 and CDR2 sequences are SGDLS and YYNGEE. Here the CDR3 reads CASSPRQGGNYEQYF. In DNA form, the CDR3 reads TGTGCCAGCAGCCCGAGACAGGGGGGGAACTACGAGCAGTACTTC.